The rows below give T cell receptor beta chains drawn from one sample of a study of shared clonotypes between healthy human individuals. Generated by immunoSEQ multiplex PCR, the TCRdb table keeps only in-frame clones and is missing some. Here the sample spans millions of clones, 80% to 95% being singletons. Sequences were obtained from naive CD4+ T cells from PBMCs. These receptors were collected from a young man in good health. Some clones in this sample may be carry-over from other donors' samples. Both conserved end residues are part of each CDR3.

length,V,CDR3
13,TRBV11-3,CASSFGYGNTIYF
15,TRBV28,CASSRDRGTNQPQHF
15,TRBV7-9,CASSYGTGLTDTQYF
13,TRBV11-3,CASSLARADTQYF
17,TRBV5-1,CASSLAAGGANTGELFF
14,TRBV11-2,CASSLGTGASGYTF
14,TRBV7-2,CASSLNREPGELFF
18,TRBV5-1,CASSLRGTPGQGVYEQYF
13,TRBV19,CASSIDRRAEAFF
16,TRBV6-6,CASSYPSVLRDPEAFF
14,TRBV28,CASGGALQNYGYTF
16,TRBV7-9,CASSVTSGKLYNEQFF
16,TRBV25-1,CASSDGQLPFRDTQYF
16,TRBV4-1,CASSLLSPGNTGELLF
12,TRBV2,CASSEWSGSPFF
12,TRBV7-8,CASSFVAREQYF
12,TRBV6-1,CASSELTYEQYF
14,TRBV2,CASSRGQVDQPQHF
16,TRBV7-9,CASSPLTGAVNTEAFF
15,TRBV4-2,CASSQGSGDSYEQYF
13,TRBV10-3,CAISTGQGNEQYF
13,TRBV6-5,CASSTPGGALAFF
15,TRBV5-1,CASSLGAGGPDTQYF
18,TRBV18,CASSPITPTGAEPYGYTF
9,TRBV7-2,CASSLVQFF
15,TRBV14,CASSQPGRGTGELFF
12,TRBV14,CASGQGAYEQYF
13,TRBV29-1,CSALGQGDNEQFF
15,TRBV2,CASSDRTGGYNEQFF
15,TRBV6-5,CASKKTGLGNYGYTF
14,TRBV6-4,CASSDSTGSDEQFF
13,TRBV6-1,CASSDRTGYGYTF
12,TRBV27,CASICRSYEQYF
13,TRBV5-4,CASSFTGFSEAFF
15,TRBV5-8,CASSLVRSSPVGYTF
13,TRBV6-5,CASGLIDYNEQFF
11,TRBV5-1,CASQNTGELFF
18,TRBV6-4,CASSRLAGGSRGTGELFF
15,TRBV11-2,CASSGLADGAYEQYF
17,TRBV28,CASRRTSGSHAGYEQYF
13,TRBV19,CASRDTGDEKLFF
15,TRBV18,CASSPRREGLNEQYF
16,TRBV5-1,CASSPTTSGDTDTQYF
14,TRBV7-2,CASSEQEISYEQYF
14,TRBV28,CASSFPGHFNEQYF
14,TRBV6-5,CASSRDSSSYEQYF
15,TRBV4-3,CASSQDSIPYNEQFF
13,TRBV29-1,CSATGQVTDTQYF
15,TRBV5-1,CASSLGGQDNYGYTF
19,TRBV5-8,CASSLGAGAPTPNTGELFF
14,TRBV19,CASNIRRGGSEAFF
15,TRBV5-6,CASSRTGALGTEAFF
12,TRBV28,CASSSGYYGYTF